A single sample gave rise to the 10 T cell receptor beta chains below, sequenced in a study of blood T cell repertoires in COVID-19 (dated by TCRdb to the early 2020s). Library preparation was by the immunoSEQ multiplex PCR assay. In TCRdb, the immuneACCESS table is reduced to in-frame sequences with V and J assigned. These tables do not hold every clone; where another copy was compared, an unresolved V gene accounts for under half, and the others remain unexplained. The sample yields a few hundred thousand clones; roughly four fifths were counted once. The ten largest clones add up to about 15% of the sample. The sequenced material came from peripheral blood. All receptors derive from a person aged 70 to 80 with COVID-19, enrolled during active disease.

This clone appeared a single time. V usage is TRBV5-4 and J usage is TRBJ1-6; perhaps TRBD1 as D (5 bases). The CDR3 runs to 16 residues. In germline, CDR1 is SGHNT, CDR2 YYREEE (reference sequence). V gave up 4 bases and J gave up 7 bases, with 18 bases separating them. The CDR3 DNA reads TGTGCCAGCAGCCTGAACCCAGGGCCAACCAATTCACCCCTCCACTTT. Translating it yields CASSLNPGPTNSPLHF.

The J gene is TRBJ2-7, the V gene TRBV7-2, with 8 bases identical to TRBD1. In germline, CDR1 is SGHTA, CDR2 FQGNSA. The V segment lost 5 bases and the J segment 5 bases; nucleotides outside the gene matches: 11. The CDR3 has 15 amino acids. In DNA form, the CDR3 reads TGTGCCAGCAGCCCCAGGGGGCTGATGGGCGACGAGCAGTACTTC. Encoded protein: CASSPRGLMGDEQYF.

The chain carries TRBV5-4 and TRBJ1-5, with D perhaps TRBD1 (5 bases). V was shortened by 8 bases and J by 1 base, with 10 bases between the two germline ends. Germline CDR1 is SGHNT and CDR2 is YYREEE (reference sequence). There are 13 residues in the CDR3. The CDR3 coding sequence is TGTGCCAGAGGGGTGGCAAGCAATCAGCCCCAGCATTTT. It yields the protein CARGVASNQPQHF.

The chain's CDR3 is CASSLAGVGTTEAFF. The CDR3 coding sequence is TGTGCCAGCAGTTTAGCGGGGGTGGGGACGACTGAAGCTTTCTTT. The rearrangement joins TRBV27 to TRBJ1-1; possible D gene TRBD1, 5 bases. In germline, CDR1 is MNHEY, CDR2 SMNVEV (reference sequence). CDR3 length: 15 residues. Deletions cut 2 bases from V and 5 bases from J, with 15 bases between.

The rearrangement uses TRBV27 and TRBJ2-7; 9 bases are shared with TRBD2. This CDR3 has 17 residues. Germline-derived CDR1 and CDR2 are MNHEY and SMNVEV (reference sequence). The ends lost 1 base at V and 1 base at J; junction bases unmatched: 8. The CDR3 reads CASSLFSGRGSSYEQYF. The CDR3 nucleotides are TGTGCCAGCAGTTTATTTAGCGGGAGAGGTTCGTCCTACGAGCAGTACTTC.

This rearrangement joins TRBV27 to TRBJ1-6; possible D gene TRBD1, 5 bases. Per the germline V gene, CDR1 is MNHEY and CDR2 is SMNVEV (reference sequence). This CDR3 is 16 amino acids long. V was pared by 2 bases and J by 7 bases, with 15 bases between. Here the CDR3 DNA reads TGTGCCAGCAGTTTAGGGGCGAGCCGTGACAATTCACCCCTCCACTTT. Its protein is CASSLGASRDNSPLHF.

The chain links TRBV9 to TRBJ2-7; 10 bases are a match to TRBD1. From germline, CDR1 is SGDLS and CDR2 YYNGEE. Unmatched junction bases numbered 9, after V lost 0 bases and J lost 6 bases. The CDR3 is 16 amino acids. The DNA of the CDR3 is TGTGCCAGCAGCGTAGAGGGGACAGGGGTAGTTTTCGAGCAGTACTTC. This sequence encodes CASSVEGTGVVFEQYF.

This clone was observed once. The chain links TRBV19 to TRBJ1-1, with D maybe TRBD1 (6 bases). V lost 5 bases and J lost 6, with 19 bases in between. CDR3 length: 15 residues. Germline V lookup: CDR1 LNHDA, CDR2 SQIVND (reference sequence). This chain's CDR3 is CASSLSGQSIAEAFF. The CDR3 DNA sequence: TGTGCCAGTAGTCTATCCGGACAGTCGATCGCTGAAGCTTTCTTT.

In this sample, this clone turned up a few times. DNA for the CDR3: TGTGCCACCAGTCGGACTAAAGCTGATACGCAGTATTTT. It specifies CATSRTKADTQYF. The J gene is TRBJ2-3, the V gene TRBV15, with D maybe TRBD2 (6 bases). This CDR3 spans 13 amino acids. From germline, CDR1 is LNHNV and CDR2 YYDKDF (reference sequence). With 6 bases removed from V and 6 bases from J, the gap between germline ends came to 13 bases.

The CDR3 DNA is TGTGCCAGCAGTTTGGGGGGGACCGGGGAAAAACTGTTTTTT. Amino acids: CASSLGGTGEKLFF. The chain employs TRBV28 and TRBJ1-4; the D gene is possibly TRBD1 (5 bases). The CDR3 extends over 14 amino acids. Per germline, CDR1 MDHEN and CDR2 SYDVKM. Trimming pared 3 bases from V and 8 bases from J, leaving 13 bases between.